Listed below are T cell receptor beta chains from one sample, sequenced in a study of T cell repertoires in cytomegalovirus infection. The antigens these receptors bind are not known. Via MiXCR, TCRdb re-called the reads, giving one row per CDR3 protein. The table lists under 200,000 distinct CDR3 sequences, less than 25% of them singletons. Sequencing was performed on CD8+ T cells from cultured PBMCs, taken from culture after CMV antigen stimulation. The source is a human donor in good health (CMV status not recorded). Some clones in this sample may be carry-over from other donors' samples. Each CDR3 is given with its conserved first and last residue. D genes are given only for firm matches. Clone size is not always given. Where it is, it says once, few, many or a class for expanded clones.

V,size,J,D,CDR3,DNA
TRBV6-2/TRBV6-3,-,TRBJ1-2,TRBD1,CASSPDRGAGYGYTF,TGTGCCAGCAGTCCAGACAGGGGAGCAGGCTATGGCTACACCTTC
TRBV7-2,few,TRBJ1-1,TRBD1,CASSLRTGGTEAFF,TGTGCCAGCAGCTTGAGGACAGGGGGCACTGAAGCTTTCTTT
TRBV7-3,-,TRBJ1-2,-,CASSSSTGSLYGYTF,TGTGCCAGCAGCTCCTCGACAGGCTCCCTCTATGGCTACACCTTC
TRBV19,once,TRBJ1-3,-,CATGFPGNTIYF,TGTGCTACAGGATTCCCTGGAAACACCATATATTTT
TRBV7-2,-,TRBJ2-1,-,CASRLGYNEQFF,TGTGCCAGCAGACTTGGTTACAATGAGCAGTTCTTC
TRBV5-1,-,TRBJ2-5,TRBD1,CASSLYPDRTGETQYF,TGCGCCAGCAGCCTCTACCCGGACCGGACAGGAGAGACCCAGTACTTC
TRBV7-8,-,TRBJ2-3,-,CASSLANRDDASTDTQYF,TGTGCCAGCAGCTTAGCCAACCGGGACGACGCGAGCACAGATACGCAGTATTTT
TRBV7-9,few,TRBJ1-5,TRBD1,CASSEGQGNNQPQHF,TGTGCCAGCAGCGAGGGACAGGGGAACAATCAGCCCCAGCATTTT
TRBV27,-,TRBJ2-2,-,CASSFYAGELFF,TGTGCCAGCAGTTTCTACGCCGGGGAGCTGTTTTTT
TRBV7-6,few,TRBJ1-3,-,CASSSTGYSGNTIYF,TGTGCCAGCAGCTCAACCGGATACTCTGGAAACACCATATATTTT
TRBV11-2,few,TRBJ2-7,TRBD1,CASSWAGTGGTYEQYF,TGTGCCAGCAGCTGGGCCGGGACAGGGGGAACCTACGAGCAGTACTTC
TRBV12-3/TRBV12-4,-,TRBJ2-2,-,CASSFVRPNTGELFF,TGTGCCAGCAGTTTTGTCAGACCGAACACCGGGGAGCTGTTTTTT
TRBV25-1,-,TRBJ1-2,-,CASSETGANYGYTF,TGTGCCAGCAGCGAGACAGGCGCGAACTATGGCTACACCTTC
TRBV12-3/TRBV12-4,few,TRBJ2-1,-,CASSFAGWEQFF,TGTGCCAGCAGTTTTGCCGGTTGGGAGCAGTTCTTC
TRBV7-2,-,TRBJ1-2,-,CASSLIYLGYTF,TGTGCCAGCAGCTTAATCTACCTGGGCTACACCTTC
TRBV11-2,-,TRBJ2-7,-,CASSLVPSYEQYF,TGTGCCAGCAGCTTAGTGCCTAGCTACGAGCAGTACTTC
TRBV2,few,TRBJ1-2,-,CASLGFGQTYGYTF,TGTGCCAGCCTGGGTTTTGGACAAACCTATGGCTACACCTTC
TRBV9,few,TRBJ1-1,-,CASSVDGTEAFF,TGTGCCAGCAGCGTAGACGGCACTGAAGCTTTCTTT
TRBV7-2,-,TRBJ2-7,-,CASSPPIPHYEQYF,TGTGCCAGCAGCCCACCAATCCCCCATTACGAGCAGTACTTC
TRBV19,few,TRBJ1-5,-,CASNIQVYSNQPQHF,TGTGCCAGTAATATACAGGTTTATAGCAATCAGCCCCAGCATTTT
TRBV27,-,TRBJ2-7,-,CASSPGTAVTYEQYF,TGTGCCAGCAGTCCCGGGACCGCCGTAACCTACGAGCAGTACTTC
TRBV7-2,few,TRBJ1-2,-,CASSPDFQGVYGYTF,TGTGCCAGCAGCCCCGATTTCCAGGGTGTCTATGGCTACACCTTC
TRBV10-3,few,TRBJ1-1,-,CAISPTLTVNTEAFF,TGTGCCATCAGTCCGACCCTGACGGTGAACACTGAAGCTTTCTTT
TRBV20-1,-,TRBJ1-5,-,CSAERGGTNQPQHF,TGCAGTGCCGAAAGGGGGGGGACAAATCAGCCCCAGCATTTT
TRBV7-2,few,TRBJ2-3,-,CASSLVVGGIDTQYF,TGTGCCAGCAGCTTAGTGGTCGGCGGGATCGATACGCAGTATTTT
TRBV11-2,-,TRBJ2-1,TRBD1,CASSLDRGLGTYNEQFF,TGTGCCAGCAGCTTAGACAGGGGGCTCGGAACTTACAATGAGCAGTTCTTC
TRBV6-2/TRBV6-3,-,TRBJ2-3,-,CASSLQGSDTQYF,TGTGCCAGCAGCCTACAGGGCTCAGATACGCAGTATTTT
TRBV7-8,-,TRBJ2-7,-,CASSLGSVLSYEQYF,TGTGCCAGCAGCTTAGGTAGCGTACTCTCCTACGAGCAGTACTTC
TRBV7-6,-,TRBJ1-1,-,CASALTGYENTEAFF,TGTGCCAGTGCTCTGACAGGTTATGAGAACACTGAAGCTTTCTTT